This TCR beta chain comes out of a study of blood T cell repertoires in COVID-19. The CDR3 contains 14 residues. Germline trimming cut 5 bases from V and 0 bases from J; bases unmatched to any gene: 3. Germline V CDR1 and CDR2: SNHLY, FYNNEI. Clones were sequenced by immunoSEQ multiplex PCR, and TCRdb holds only the in-frame ones, with some missing. The data contain roughly 130,000 clones, more than 75% of them singletons. The specimen sequenced was peripheral blood. The V call is TRBV2, the J call TRBJ2-7, with 8 bases lining up with TRBD2. This clonotype originated in a woman in her sixties with acute or convalescent COVID-19. The CDR3 here is CASSKSGSSYEQYF. The CDR3 nucleotides read TGTGCCAGCAGTAAAAGCGGGAGCTCCTACGAGCAGTACTTC. The full variable domain, completed using reference TRBV2 and TRBJ2-7, is EPEVTQTPSHQVTQMGQEVILRCVPISNHLYFYWYRQILGQKVEFLVSFYNNEISEKSEIFDDQFSVERPDGSNFTLKIRSTKLEDSAMYFCASSKSGSSYEQYFGPGTRLTVT.